The TCR beta chain described here comes from a study of T cells in Graves' hyperthyroidism and ophthalmopathy. The germline V gene has CDR1 LGHDT and CDR2 YNNKEL (reference sequence). Trimming at V came to 5 bases and at J to 4 bases, leaving 7 bases not matched to a gene. CDR3 length: 14 amino acids. TCR beta CDR3 regions were amplified from RNA. RT-PCR in the first round (using the HTBI primer set) targeted the TCR CDR3. TCRdb reprocessed the multiplex PCR reads via MiXCR and lists one record per CDR3 protein. Of around 560,000 distinct CDR3 sequences in the sample, 16% were seen once. Graves' hyperthyroidism qualified as stable when ophthalmopathy did not progress within 18 months. PBMCs were collected from a roughly 9.7 ml volume of fresh peripheral blood. Study-wide results and caveats: Blood also contained most expanded thyroid clonotypes above 0.001. Before onset, by a median of approximately 5.9 months, the model predicted ophthalmopathy.

Remarks on this clonotype: Its antigen remains unidentified.

This sequence joins TRBV3-1 and TRBJ2-5, with 7 bases matching TRBD1. The sequence came from a woman aged 18-29 years with Graves' hyperthyroidism. The sequencing input was blood. CDR3 sequence reads: CASSKGGRGETQYF. DNA of the CDR3: TGTGCCAGCAGCAAAGGGGGCAGGGGAGAGACCCAGTACTTC.